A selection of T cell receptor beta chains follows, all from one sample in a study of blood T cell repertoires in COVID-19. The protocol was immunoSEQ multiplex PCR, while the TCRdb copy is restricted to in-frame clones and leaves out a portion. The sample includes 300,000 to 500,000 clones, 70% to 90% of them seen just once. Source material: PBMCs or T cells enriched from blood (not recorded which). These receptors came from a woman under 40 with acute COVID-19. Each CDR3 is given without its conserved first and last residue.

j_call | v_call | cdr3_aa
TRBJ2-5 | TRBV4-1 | ASSREPPGLVQETQY
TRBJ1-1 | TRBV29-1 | SIRQGASEAF
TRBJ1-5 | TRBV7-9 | ASSWGGGVQPQH
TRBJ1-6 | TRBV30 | AWSPRDNSPLH
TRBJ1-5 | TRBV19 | ASSTRDRTYSNQPQH
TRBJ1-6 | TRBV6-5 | ASSLTGNSPLH
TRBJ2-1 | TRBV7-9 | ASSLPPWGEQF
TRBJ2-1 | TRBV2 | ASSEWGAYNEQF
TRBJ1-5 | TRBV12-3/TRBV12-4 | ASSFLNQPQH
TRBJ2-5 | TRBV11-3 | ASSLRGGEETQY
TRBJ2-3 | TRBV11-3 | ASSRQSGGAADTQY
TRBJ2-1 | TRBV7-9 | ASSRGWDEQF
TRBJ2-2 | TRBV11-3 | ASSLVATGELF
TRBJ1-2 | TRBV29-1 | SGSEQGSYGYT
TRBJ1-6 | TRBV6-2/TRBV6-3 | ASSYSNRGRNSPLH
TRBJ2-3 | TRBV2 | ASSGAPSGETSTDTQY
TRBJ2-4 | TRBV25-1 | ASSEHRKGNIQY
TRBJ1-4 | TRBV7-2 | ASSYRGTWDEKLF
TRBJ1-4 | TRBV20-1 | SASRGTVNEKLF
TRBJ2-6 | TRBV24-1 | ATSGGTGISGANVLT
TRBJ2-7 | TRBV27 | ASRPTASYEQY
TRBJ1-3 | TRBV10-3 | AISASDRGRNTIY
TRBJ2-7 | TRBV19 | ASSIAEGQGASYEQY
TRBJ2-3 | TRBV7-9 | ASSLGGPGDTQY
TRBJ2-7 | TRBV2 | ASSDLTGGHEQY
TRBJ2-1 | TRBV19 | ASIGQGARNEQF
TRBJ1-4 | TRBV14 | ASSQPGKGLEKLF
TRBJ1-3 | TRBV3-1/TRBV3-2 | ASSQVWGQNGNTIY
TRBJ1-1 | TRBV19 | ASTSPGQFNTEAF
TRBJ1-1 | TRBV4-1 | ASSYDMNTEAF
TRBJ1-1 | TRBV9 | ASSPGGGATEAF
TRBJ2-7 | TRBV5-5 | ASSPGALIGSYEQY
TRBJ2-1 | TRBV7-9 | ASSPLTQGLNEQF
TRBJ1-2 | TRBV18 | ASSPGEARGYGYT
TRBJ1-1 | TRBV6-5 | ASRQQGASEAF
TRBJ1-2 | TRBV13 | ASSLNRDYGYT
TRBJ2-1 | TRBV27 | ASSPTGTTVHNEQF
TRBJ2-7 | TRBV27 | ASSLGQSYEQY
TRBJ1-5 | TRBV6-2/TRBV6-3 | ASSYARAQPQH
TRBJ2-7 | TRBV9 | ASSPSGGLAYEQY
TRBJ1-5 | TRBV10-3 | AISDGRGGSNQPQH
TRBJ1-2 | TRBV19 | ASSEWQGINYGYT
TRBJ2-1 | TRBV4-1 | ASSPRPRVLGNEQF
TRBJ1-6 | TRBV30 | AWNEDRAKSPLH
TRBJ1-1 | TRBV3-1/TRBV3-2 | ASSPDRGSTEAF
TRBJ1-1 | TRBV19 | ASSIRFSNTEAF
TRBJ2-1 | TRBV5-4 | ASSLRLAGDNEQF
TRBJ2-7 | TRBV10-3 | AIRDNTRKTGEQY
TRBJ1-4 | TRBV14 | ASSHFGTGVDREKLF